Listed here are 20 T cell receptor beta chains from one sample, sequenced in a study of regulatory T cells in long-lasting Graves disease. Time point: newly diagnosed GD, antithyroid drugs for less than 3 months. The authors made the TCR library using RNA they extracted from PBMCs. According to the study, TCR beta libraries were built with iRepertoire HTBI primers and CDR3-region Arm-PCR. TCRdb independently ran MiXCR on the multiplex PCR reads; one entry per CDR3 protein. Among about 210,000 distinct CDR3 sequences listed, approximately 19% were seen once. The data were also submitted as part of a second study, on T cells in Graves' hyperthyroidism and ophthalmopathy.

Sequenced here: peripheral blood mononuclear cells (PBMCs), sampled at new diagnosis, from a patient treated with antithyroid drugs. These TCRs come from a woman aged 25 to 45 with Graves disease.

This clonotype showed up many times. The chain links TRBV7-8 to TRBJ2-2; 12 positions agree with TRBD2. Trimming removed 4 bases from V and 4 bases from J; junction bases left unmatched: 4. Germline V gene lookup returns CDR1 SGHVS and CDR2 FQNEAQ. The CDR3 loop spans 16 amino acids. The CDR3 sequence: CASSSRLAGATGELFF. Here the CDR3 DNA reads TGTGCCAGCAGCTCCCGACTAGCGGGAGCCACCGGGGAGCTGTTTTTT.

This clonotype occurred many times. The gene calls are TRBV7-8 and TRBJ1-2; no firm D call. The germline V and J ends were trimmed by 1 base and 0 bases, with 6 bases remaining between them. The germline V gene has CDR1 SGHVS and CDR2 FQNEAQ. The CDR3 spans 14 residues. The CDR3 sequence is CASSLEQPNYGYTF. In DNA, the CDR3 is TGTGCCAGCAGCTTAGAACAACCTAACTATGGCTACACCTTC.

In its sample, this clonotype was seen many times. The chain is built from TRBV7-9 and TRBJ2-7; 10 bases fit TRBD1. The V gene end was trimmed by 5 bases and the J gene end by 2 bases; junction bases not matched to a gene: 6. The CDR3 totals 15 residues. Germline lookup yields CDR1 SEHNR and CDR2 FQNEAQ (reference sequence). The CDR3 DNA reads TGTGCCAGCAGCGACCGCGGGACAGGGGCCTACGAGCAGTACTTC. Protein sequence: CASSDRGTGAYEQYF.

This clonotype came up many times. The rearrangement links TRBV6-5 to TRBJ1-6; D is unclear. From germline, CDR1 is MNHEY and CDR2 SVGAGI. The CDR3 contains 18 residues. Trimming took off 2 bases at V and 0 bases at J, with 14 bases between the two ends. DNA of the CDR3: TGTGCCAGCAGTTACACGGAACTTTTGGGCTCCTATAATTCACCCCTCCACTTT. Translated, it gives CASSYTELLGSYNSPLHF.

Only one count was recorded for this clonotype. This rearrangement joins TRBV28 to TRBJ2-7, with TRBD2 as a possible D gene (5 bases). This CDR3 is 15 amino acids long. Between the trimmed V and J ends, which lost 2 bases and 2 bases, there was a span of 13 bases. Germline CDR1 and CDR2: MDHEN and SYDVKM. CDR3 region: CASSLNTRGTYEQYF. CDR3 DNA sequence: TGTGCCAGCAGTTTAAATACTAGAGGGACCTACGAGCAGTACTTC.

This clonotype was observed at least ten times. J is TRBJ2-7 and V is TRBV5-1, with D maybe TRBD2 (5 bases). The CDR3 spans 14 residues. Trimming removed 5 bases from V and 3 bases from J, with 15 bases in between. CDR1 SGHRS and CDR2 YFSETQ come from the germline V gene. In DNA form, the CDR3 reads TGCGCCAGCAGACTTGGGTCTAGCAGCTACGAGCAGTACTTC. It specifies CASRLGSSSYEQYF.

In its sample, this clonotype was seen many times. The chain recombines TRBV28 with TRBJ1-1; unclear D gene. Germline assignment: CDR1 MDHEN and CDR2 SYDVKM. The CDR3 loop spans 12 amino acids. The ends were cut back, 3 bases at V and 5 bases at J, with 7 bases in the middle. CDR3: CASSLSVTEAFF. In nucleotides, the CDR3 is TGTGCCAGCAGTTTGTCGGTGACTGAAGCTTTCTTT.

This clonotype has a count of ten or more. The chain links TRBV29-1 to TRBJ2-7; TRBD1 aligns across 10 bases. Germline-derived CDR1 and CDR2 are SQVTM and ANQGSEA. V lost 6 bases and J lost 0; bases outside the gene matches: 5. The CDR3 consists of 14 residues. The CDR3 loop reads CSVERDRGSYEQYF. The CDR3 DNA reads as TGCAGCGTCGAACGGGACAGGGGCTCCTACGAGCAGTACTTC.

This clonotype was observed once. This could be a read error, since a much larger clone is one nucleotide away. Without the conserved terminal phenylalanine or tryptophan, this CDR3 likely stems from a read error. The chain employs TRBV20-1 and TRBJ1-1; 8 nucleotides line up with TRBD1. This CDR3 has 12 amino acids. In germline, CDR1 is DFQATT, CDR2 SNEGSKA (reference sequence). The V segment lost 6 bases and the J segment 4 bases; nucleotides outside the gene matches: 4. CDR3 loop: CSATTGGTEAFS. For the CDR3, the DNA is TGCAGTGCGACAACAGGGGGCACTGAAGCTTTCTCT.

In this sample, this clonotype turned up many times. The chain recombines TRBV7-8 with TRBJ2-7; 9 bases are shared with TRBD1. The CDR3 sequence is 14 residues long. V trimming: 3 bases; J trimming: 3 bases; junction bases outside the gene matches: 3. Per germline, CDR1 SGHVS and CDR2 FQNEAQ. CDR3 protein: CASSFEGQGYEQYF. As DNA, the CDR3 is TGTGCCAGCAGCTTCGAGGGACAGGGCTACGAGCAGTACTTC.

The table lists this clonotype with many counts. CDR3 coding DNA: TGTGCCAGCAGCTGGGGTAGGAAGAAGGCTAATGAAAAACTGTTTTTT. This sequence encodes CASSWGRKKANEKLFF. V is TRBV11-2 and J is TRBJ1-4; D uncertain. V dropped 4 bases and J dropped 3 bases, with 15 bases sitting between them. This CDR3 region has 16 residues. Germline values: CDR1 SGHAT, CDR2 FQNNGV.

There are many counts of this clonotype. The V call is TRBV7-9, the J call TRBJ2-1, with 7 bases fitting TRBD1. The CDR3 contains 18 residues. Germline V gives CDR1 SEHNR, CDR2 FQNEAQ (reference sequence). Germline trimming cut 1 base from V and 0 bases from J; bases unmatched to any gene: 9. The CDR3 DNA reads TGTGCCAGCAGCTTAGGAAGGGACAGTAGGAGCTCCTACAATGAGCAGTTCTTC. It encodes CASSLGRDSRSSYNEQFF.

This clonotype was counted at least ten times. The J gene is TRBJ2-2, the V gene TRBV18; D unresolved. Germline loops: CDR1 KGHSH, CDR2 LQKENI. The CDR3 runs 16 residues. V was cut by 0 bases and J by 0 bases, with 8 bases left in between. The CDR3 here is CASSPPRQSNTGELFF. The CDR3 coding sequence is TGTGCCAGCTCACCACCGAGGCAATCGAACACCGGGGAGCTGTTTTTT.

This chain uses TRBV28 with TRBJ2-7; D is undetermined. The germline V and J ends were trimmed by 5 bases and 0 bases, with 14 bases remaining between them. CDR3 size: 15 residues. The germline gives CDR1 MDHEN, CDR2 SYDVKM. DNA of the CDR3: TGTGCCAGCAGTCGCGTTGGGGTCCTCTCCTACGAGCAGTACTTC. Translating gives CASSRVGVLSYEQYF.

This clonotype was detected a few times. The chain joins TRBV19 to TRBJ2-3; possible D gene TRBD2, 5 bases. The ends were cut back, 5 bases at V and 2 bases at J, with 11 bases in the middle. This CDR3 is 14 amino acids long. The germline gives CDR1 LNHDA, CDR2 SQIVND (reference sequence). CDR3 sequence reads: CASSVGVYTDTQYF. The CDR3 DNA reads TGTGCCAGTAGTGTCGGGGTTTACACAGATACGCAGTATTTT.

This clonotype was recorded once. This chain connects TRBV11-2 to TRBJ2-7, with 7 bases matching TRBD1. The V and J ends lost 1 base and 0 bases, in that order; junction bases with no gene match: 3. Germline V gene sequence: CDR1 SGHAT, CDR2 FQNNGV. The length of the CDR3 is 15 residues. Here the CDR3 reads CASSLVDRVSYEQYF. CDR3 bases: TGTGCCAGCAGCTTAGTTGACAGGGTCTCCTACGAGCAGTACTTC.

There are many counts of this clonotype. J is TRBJ2-5 and V is TRBV18; 7 nucleotides line up with TRBD1. V trimming: 8 bases; J trimming: 4 bases; junction bases outside the gene matches: 7. This CDR3 spans 13 amino acids. Per germline, CDR1 KGHSH and CDR2 LQKENI. For the CDR3, the DNA is TGTGCCAGCCTTCGACAGGGAAGAGAGACCCAGTACTTC. As protein: CASLRQGRETQYF.

This clonotype was seen a few times. Because the CDR3 is missing its conserved closing phenylalanine or tryptophan, this is likely a read error. V is TRBV28 and J is TRBJ2-2; D is unclear. V lost 6 bases to trimming and J lost 2 bases, with 10 bases between them. The germline V gene encodes CDR1 MDHEN and CDR2 SYDVKM. This CDR3 comprises 14 residues. The CDR3 DNA follows: TGTGCCAGCAGGCTTTACAGCAACACCGGGGAGCTGTTTCTT. Its protein is CASRLYSNTGELFL.

This clonotype was seen at least ten times. This rearrangement joins TRBV12-3 or TRBV12-4 to TRBJ1-5; D is ambiguous. Trimming took 3 bases from V and 0 from J, leaving 15 bases between them. CDR3 length: 17 amino acids. The CDR3 spells CASSFGVWGYSNQPQHF. CDR3 bases: TGTGCCAGCAGTTTCGGGGTTTGGGGATATAGCAATCAGCCCCAGCATTTT.

This clonotype has a count of ten or more. The chain links TRBV9 to TRBJ2-1, with 10 nucleotides matching TRBD2. The V segment lost 2 bases and the J segment 6 bases; nucleotides outside the gene matches: 14. Germline V CDR1 and CDR2: SGDLS, YYNGEE. The CDR3 runs to 18 residues. The CDR3 coding sequence is TGTGCCAGCAGCGTCCTAGGGGGGGGACTAGCGCACCGCAATGAGCAGTTCTTC. The encoded protein is CASSVLGGGLAHRNEQFF.